This entry features one TCR beta chain sequence. The data were taken from a study of blood T cell repertoires in COVID-19. Method: immunoSEQ multiplex PCR; TCRdb's copy keeps in-frame clones and lacks some. This sample has about 240,000 clones, with 70% to 90% found just once. The ends were cut back, 4 bases at V and 6 bases at J, with 10 bases in the middle. Germline CDR1 reads SGHVS; CDR2 reads FNYEAQ. The CDR3 is made up of 13 amino acids. Source material: peripheral blood. The rearrangement links TRBV7-6 to TRBJ2-1, with a tentative D call TRBD1 (6 bases). The sequence came from a woman in her 30s with acute or convalescent COVID-19. The CDR3 reads CASSSNRVNEQFF. Written as DNA, the CDR3 is TGTGCCAGCAGCTCCAACAGGGTCAATGAGCAGTTCTTC.